A single sample gave rise to the 5 T cell receptor beta chains below, sequenced in a study of graft-versus-host responses after intestinal transplantation. Graft specimens yielded both intraepithelial and lamina propria lymphocytes. Libraries were prepared by immunoSEQ multiplex PCR; TCRdb keeps only in-frame clonotypes and omits some of them. The sample holds around 21,000 clones; around three quarters are singletons and the top ten take around 8.2%. Material: ileum tissue, obtained approximately 20 days after intestinal transplant. The receptors were sampled from a human patient who received an intestinal transplant, so some T cells may come from the graft donor.

The rearrangement links TRBV2 to TRBJ2-1, with TRBD2 matching 9 bases. J lost 0 bases, V lost 8 bases, and 5 bases had no gene match. The CDR3 runs 15 residues. In germline, CDR1 is SNHLY, CDR2 FYNNEI. CDR3 loop: CASVRLAASYNEQFF. DNA of the CDR3: TGTGCCAGCGTAAGACTAGCGGCCTCCTACAATGAGCAGTTCTTC.

The count of this clone is one. CDR3 sequence (DNA): TGCGCCAGCAGCCATCGAGGGGAGGCCGGGGAGCTGTTTTTT. Amino acids: CASSHRGEAGELFF. The rearrangement links TRBV4-3 to TRBJ2-2; D perhaps matches TRBD2 (6 bases). V was cut by 3 bases and J by 6 bases, with 11 bases left in between. CDR1 is LGHNA, CDR2 YSLEER, per germline. The CDR3 is made up of 14 amino acids.

The V and J genes are TRBV15 and TRBJ2-7; D perhaps matches TRBD2 (7 bases). Germline-derived CDR1 and CDR2 are LNHNV and YYDKDF (reference sequence). The CDR3 totals 16 residues. Trimming took off 8 bases at V and 2 bases at J, with 22 bases between the two ends. CDR3 DNA sequence: TGTGCCACCGCGGGGAGAGGGGGGGATTACACCTACGAGCAGTACTTC. This codes for CATAGRGGDYTYEQYF.

This chain joins TRBV14 and TRBJ2-7, with D tentatively TRBD2 (5 bases). V lost 8 bases and J 4 bases, leaving 12 bases between the germline ends. This CDR3 spans 12 amino acids. Germline CDR1 and CDR2: SGHDN and FVKESK. The CDR3 reads CASAGWTYEQYF. The DNA for the CDR3 is TGTGCCAGCGCGGGTTGGACTTACGAGCAGTACTTC.

The rearrangement links TRBV5-1 to TRBJ2-1, with D possibly matching TRBD1 (6 bases). CDR1 and CDR2 (germline): SGHRS, YFSETQ. This CDR3 spans 14 amino acids. V lost 6 bases and J 7 bases, leaving 17 bases between the germline ends. CDR3 DNA sequence: TGCGCCAGCACAAGCACAGGGATGGGTAATGAGCAGTTCTTC. Translation: CASTSTGMGNEQFF.